The sequence of this T cell receptor (beta chain) was determined in a study of CD8 T cells in Susac syndrome. Study-wide findings and caveats: In its TCR sequencing and HLA analysis, the study acknowledged that the number of individuals was relatively small.

This clonotype was recorded a few times. Its specificity is unknown. Roughly 0.45 to 1 ug RNA was reverse transcribed with random hexamers. An immunoSEQ multiplex PCR generated amplified TCR beta CDR3 products spanning 54 Vbeta and 13 Jbeta. TCRdb re-called the immunoSEQ multiplex PCR reads with MiXCR, one entry per CDR3 protein. This table has about 290,000 distinct CDR3 sequences, approximately 85% appearing once. This CDR3 has 16 residues. V dropped 6 bases and J dropped 1; count of bases not matched to a gene: 7. Germline loops: CDR1 MNHEY, CDR2 SVGEGT. The rearrangement joins TRBV6-2 or TRBV6-3 to TRBJ2-1; TRBD1 matches 9 bases. The sample consisted of CD8+ T cells from PBMCs. The clonotype originates from a human donor with multiple sclerosis. The CDR3 nucleotides read TGTGCCAGCAGGAATCCGACAGGGGGTTCCTACAATGAGCAGTTCTTC. It specifies CASRNPTGGSYNEQFF.